The sample holds a few counts of the clone carrying this T cell receptor beta chain. The data were taken from a study of T cells after yellow fever vaccination. TCRdb reprocessed the 5' RACE reads via MiXCR and lists one record per CDR3 protein. The sample records approximately 600,000 distinct CDR3 sequences, more than 9% being singletons. Trimming shortened V by 5 bases and J by 4 bases, and 21 bases separated the two germline ends. This CDR3 spans 17 amino acids. Germline CDR1 reads MNHEY; CDR2 reads SVGEGT. The clonotype originates from a man aged 25-45 years who received the YFV17D yellow fever vaccine. The rearrangement links TRBV6-2 or TRBV6-3 to TRBJ1-5, with D perhaps TRBD1 (5 bases). The specimen comprised PBMCs, sampled on the day of the yellow fever booster vaccination. DNA for the CDR3: TGTGCCAGCAGTACGCAACAGGCCTCGTACCTAAATCAGCCCCAGCATTTT. Translated: CASSTQQASYLNQPQHF.